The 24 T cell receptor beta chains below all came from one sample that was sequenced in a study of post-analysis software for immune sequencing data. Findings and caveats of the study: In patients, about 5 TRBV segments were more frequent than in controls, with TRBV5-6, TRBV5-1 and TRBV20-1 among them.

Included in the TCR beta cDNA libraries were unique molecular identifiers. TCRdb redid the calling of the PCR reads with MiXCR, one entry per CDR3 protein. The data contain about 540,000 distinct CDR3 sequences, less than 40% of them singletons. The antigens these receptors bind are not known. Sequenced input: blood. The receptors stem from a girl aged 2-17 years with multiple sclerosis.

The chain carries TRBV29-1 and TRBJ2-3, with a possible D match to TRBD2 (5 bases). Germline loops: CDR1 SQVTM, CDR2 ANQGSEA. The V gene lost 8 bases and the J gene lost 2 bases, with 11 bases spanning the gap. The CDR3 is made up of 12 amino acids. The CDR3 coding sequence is TGCAGCTCAGGAGGCGCCACAGATACGCAGTATTTT. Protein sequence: CSSGGATDTQYF.

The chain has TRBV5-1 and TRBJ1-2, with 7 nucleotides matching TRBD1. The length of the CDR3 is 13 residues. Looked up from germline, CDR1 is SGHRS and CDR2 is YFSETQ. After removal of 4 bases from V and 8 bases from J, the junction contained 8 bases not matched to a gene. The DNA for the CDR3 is TGCGCCAGCAGCGGCCCGACAGGGTTAGGCTACACCTTC. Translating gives CASSGPTGLGYTF.

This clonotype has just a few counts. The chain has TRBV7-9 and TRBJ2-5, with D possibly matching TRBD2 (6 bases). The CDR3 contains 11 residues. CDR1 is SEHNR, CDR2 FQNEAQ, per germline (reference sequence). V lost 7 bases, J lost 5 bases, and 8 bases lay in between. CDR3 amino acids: CASTAGETQYF. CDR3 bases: TGTGCCAGCACTGCGGGGGAGACCCAGTACTTC.

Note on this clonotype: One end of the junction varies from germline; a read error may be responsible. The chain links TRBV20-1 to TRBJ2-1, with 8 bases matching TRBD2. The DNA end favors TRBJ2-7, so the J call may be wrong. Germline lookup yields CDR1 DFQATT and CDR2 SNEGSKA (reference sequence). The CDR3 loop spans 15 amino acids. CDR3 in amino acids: CSTRELSGAYNEQYF. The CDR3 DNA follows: TGCAGTACTAGAGAGCTTAGCGGGGCCTACAATGAGCAGTACTTC.

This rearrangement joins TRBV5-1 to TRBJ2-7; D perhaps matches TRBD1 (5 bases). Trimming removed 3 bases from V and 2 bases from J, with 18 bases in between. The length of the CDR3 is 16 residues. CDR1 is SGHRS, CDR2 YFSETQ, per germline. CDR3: CASSSGHLPSTYEQYF. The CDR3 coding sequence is TGCGCCAGCAGCTCCGGACACCTTCCATCCACCTACGAGCAGTACTTC.

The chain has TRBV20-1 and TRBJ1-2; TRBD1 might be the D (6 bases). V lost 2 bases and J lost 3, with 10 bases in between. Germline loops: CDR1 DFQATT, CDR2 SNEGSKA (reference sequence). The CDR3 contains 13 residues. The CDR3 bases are TGCAGTGCTAGAAGACAGGCGGACTATGGCTACACCTTC. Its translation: CSARRQADYGYTF.

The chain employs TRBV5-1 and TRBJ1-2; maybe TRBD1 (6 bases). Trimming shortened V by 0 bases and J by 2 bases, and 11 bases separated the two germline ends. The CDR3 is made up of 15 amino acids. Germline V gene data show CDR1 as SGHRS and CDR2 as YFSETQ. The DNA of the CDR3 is TGCGCCAGCAGCTTGGCAGGGGTTCCAAACTATGGCTACACCTTC. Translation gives CASSLAGVPNYGYTF.

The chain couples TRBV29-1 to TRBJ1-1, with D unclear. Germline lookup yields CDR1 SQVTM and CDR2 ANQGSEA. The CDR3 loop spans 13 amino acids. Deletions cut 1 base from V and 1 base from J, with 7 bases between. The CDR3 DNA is TGCAGCGTTGAAGCAGGCACGAACACTGAAGCTTTCTTT. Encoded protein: CSVEAGTNTEAFF.

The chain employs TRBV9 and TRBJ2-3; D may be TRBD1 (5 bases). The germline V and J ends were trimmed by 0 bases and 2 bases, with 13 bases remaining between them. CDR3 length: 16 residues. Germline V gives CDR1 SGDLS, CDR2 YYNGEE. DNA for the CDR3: TGTGCCAGCAGCGTAGCTGCCAGGGCCGCCACAGATACGCAGTATTTT. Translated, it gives CASSVAARAATDTQYF.

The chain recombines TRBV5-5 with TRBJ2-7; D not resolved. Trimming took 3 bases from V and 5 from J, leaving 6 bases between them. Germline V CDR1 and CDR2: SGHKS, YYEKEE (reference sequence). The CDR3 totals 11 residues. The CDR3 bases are TGTGCCAGCAGCTATACTAACGAGCAGTACTTC. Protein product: CASSYTNEQYF.

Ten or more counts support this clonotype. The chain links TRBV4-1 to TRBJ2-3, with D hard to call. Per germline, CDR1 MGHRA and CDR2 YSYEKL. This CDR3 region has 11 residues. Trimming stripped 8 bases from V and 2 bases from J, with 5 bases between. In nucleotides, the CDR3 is TGCGCCAGCGGATTCACAGATACGCAGTATTTT. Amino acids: CASGFTDTQYF.

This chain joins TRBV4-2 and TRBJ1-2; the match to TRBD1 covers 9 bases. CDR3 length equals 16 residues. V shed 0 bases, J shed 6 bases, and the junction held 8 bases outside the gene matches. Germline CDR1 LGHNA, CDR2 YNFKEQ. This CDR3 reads CASSQEGTRTGDGYTF. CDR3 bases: TGTGCCAGCAGCCAAGAGGGAACCAGGACAGGGGATGGCTACACCTTC.

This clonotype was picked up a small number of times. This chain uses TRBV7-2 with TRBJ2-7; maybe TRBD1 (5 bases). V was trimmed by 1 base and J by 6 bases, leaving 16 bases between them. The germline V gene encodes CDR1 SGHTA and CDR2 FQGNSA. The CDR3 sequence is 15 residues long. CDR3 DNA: TGTGCCAGCAGCTTAGTAACCAGGGTATCCGTCGAGCAGTACTTC. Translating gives CASSLVTRVSVEQYF.

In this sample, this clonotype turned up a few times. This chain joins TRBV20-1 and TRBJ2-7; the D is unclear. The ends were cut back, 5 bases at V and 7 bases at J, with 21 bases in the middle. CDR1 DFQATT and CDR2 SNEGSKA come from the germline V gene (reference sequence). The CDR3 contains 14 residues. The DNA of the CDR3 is TGCAGTGCTGGCCAGAACTGGGTGCTTGGGGAGCAGTACTTC. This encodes CSAGQNWVLGEQYF.

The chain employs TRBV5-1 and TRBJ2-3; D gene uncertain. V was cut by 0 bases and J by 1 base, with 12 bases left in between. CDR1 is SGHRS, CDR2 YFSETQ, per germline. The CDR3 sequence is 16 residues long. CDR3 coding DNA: TGCGCCAGCAGCTTGGCCGTCTACCCCGGCACAGATACGCAGTATTTT. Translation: CASSLAVYPGTDTQYF.

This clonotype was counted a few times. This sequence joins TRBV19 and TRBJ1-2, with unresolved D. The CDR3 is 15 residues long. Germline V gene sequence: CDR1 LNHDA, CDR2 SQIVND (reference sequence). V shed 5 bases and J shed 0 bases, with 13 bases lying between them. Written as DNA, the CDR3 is TGTGCCAGTAGTTCCGGACGGATTACTAACTATGGCTACACCTTC. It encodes CASSSGRITNYGYTF.

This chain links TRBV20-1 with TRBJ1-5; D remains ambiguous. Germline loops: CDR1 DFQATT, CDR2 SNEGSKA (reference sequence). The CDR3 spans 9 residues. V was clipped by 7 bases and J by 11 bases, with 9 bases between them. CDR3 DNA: TGCAGTGAATGGGGAGCCCAGCATTTT. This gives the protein CSEWGAQHF.

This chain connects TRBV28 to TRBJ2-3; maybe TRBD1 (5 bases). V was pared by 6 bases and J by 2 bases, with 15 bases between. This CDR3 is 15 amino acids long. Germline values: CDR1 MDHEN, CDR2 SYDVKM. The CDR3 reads CASSSGQPITDTQYF. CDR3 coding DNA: TGTGCCAGCAGCTCAGGGCAACCTATCACAGATACGCAGTATTTT.

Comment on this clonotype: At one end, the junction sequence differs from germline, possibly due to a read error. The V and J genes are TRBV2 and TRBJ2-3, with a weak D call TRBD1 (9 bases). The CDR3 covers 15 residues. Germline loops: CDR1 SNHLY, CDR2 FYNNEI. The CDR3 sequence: CAGSGGQGSGDTQYF. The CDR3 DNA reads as TGTGCCGGCAGCGGGGGACAGGGCTCTGGAGATACGCAGTATTTT.

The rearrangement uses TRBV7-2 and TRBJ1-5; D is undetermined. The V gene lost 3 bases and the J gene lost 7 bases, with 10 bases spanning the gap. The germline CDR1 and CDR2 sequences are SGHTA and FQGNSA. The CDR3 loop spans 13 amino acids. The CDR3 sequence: CASSFFVWQPQHF. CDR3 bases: TGTGCCAGCAGCTTCTTTGTTTGGCAGCCCCAGCATTTT.

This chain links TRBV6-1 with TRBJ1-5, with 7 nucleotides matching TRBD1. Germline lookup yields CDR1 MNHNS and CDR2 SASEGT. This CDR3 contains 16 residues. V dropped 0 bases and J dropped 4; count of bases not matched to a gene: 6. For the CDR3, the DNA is TGTGCCAGCAGTGAAGCGGCCGGACAGGCAAATCAGCCCCAGCATTTT. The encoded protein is CASSEAAGQANQPQHF.

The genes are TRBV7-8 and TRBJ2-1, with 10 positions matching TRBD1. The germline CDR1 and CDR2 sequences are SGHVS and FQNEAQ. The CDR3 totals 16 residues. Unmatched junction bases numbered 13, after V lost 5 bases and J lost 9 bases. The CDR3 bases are TGTGCCAGCAGCCCCGAGGCGGAGACAGGGGGCGGTGAGCAGTTCTTC. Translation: CASSPEAETGGGEQFF.

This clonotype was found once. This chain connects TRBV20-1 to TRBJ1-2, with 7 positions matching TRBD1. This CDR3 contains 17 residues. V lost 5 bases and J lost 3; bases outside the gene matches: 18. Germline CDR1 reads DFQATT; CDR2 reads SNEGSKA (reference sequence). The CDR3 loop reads CSALHFGGGQRDYGYTF. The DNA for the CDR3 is TGCAGTGCTCTACACTTCGGCGGGGGACAGCGGGACTATGGCTACACCTTC.

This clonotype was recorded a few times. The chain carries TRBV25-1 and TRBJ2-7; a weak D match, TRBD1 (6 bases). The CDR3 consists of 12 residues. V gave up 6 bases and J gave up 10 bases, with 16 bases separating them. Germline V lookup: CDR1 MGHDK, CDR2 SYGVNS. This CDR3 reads CASRFTGSVQYF. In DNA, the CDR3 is TGTGCCAGCAGGTTTACAGGGTCGGTTCAGTACTTC.